This T cell receptor (beta chain) was profiled in a study of blood T cells in healthy people across ages. The wider study: Per two T cells, template switching captured roughly one barcoded beta molecule.

CDR1 is SGHDT, CDR2 YYEEEE, per germline. The CDR3 spans 16 residues. V lost 2 bases to trimming and J lost 2 bases; unmatched junction nucleotides: 7. General study findings and limits: Diversity of TCR beta per million T cells declined in a roughly linear way with age.

The second PCR ran roughly 6 to 12 cycles with a sample-barcoded 5' primer and J-beta primers. TCRdb re-derived calls from the 5' RACE reads in MiXCR, one entry per CDR3 protein. The sample lists hundreds of thousands of distinct CDR3 sequences; roughly 20% were seen once. Comment on this clonotype: What it binds is unknown.

The chain recombines TRBV5-6 with TRBJ2-3; TRBD1 matches at 8 bases. The TCR originated in a man aged 65 to 85 in good health. The sequenced sample consisted of blood. In nucleotides, the CDR3 is TGTGCCAGCAGCTTTCAGACAGGGGATTCCACAGATACGCAGTATTTT. Protein product: CASSFQTGDSTDTQYF.